This is a list of T cell receptor beta chains from one sample in a study of shared clonotypes between healthy human individuals. Measured with immunoSEQ multiplex PCR; TCRdb has only the in-frame clones, and not every one. Of 2 million or so clones detected, roughly 94% appear once; the ten largest clones hold roughly 0.13%. The sample taken for sequencing was naive CD4+ T cells sorted from blood. Receptor source: a man aged 18 to 35 in good health. CDR3s include the opening cysteine and the closing phenylalanine or tryptophan. A D gene is named only where the DNA matches it firmly. Rows give clone size only sometimes, using once, few, many, or a class for an expanded clone.

abundance	d_gene	v_gene	len	j_gene	CDR3aa	CDR3nt
NA	TRBD1	TRBV6-1	16	TRBJ2-1	CASSADPGQGSNEQFF	TGTGCCAGCAGTGCTGACCCGGGACAGGGGTCCAATGAGCAGTTCTTC
NA	NA	TRBV28	14	TRBJ1-5	CASSHGWGNQPQHF	TGTGCCAGCAGTCACGGATGGGGCAATCAGCCCCAGCATTTT
NA	NA	TRBV6-1	15	TRBJ2-5	CASSPTGRYQETQYF	TGTGCCAGCAGTCCGACGGGACGGTACCAAGAGACCCAGTACTTC
NA	NA	TRBV15	16	TRBJ1-2	CATSPHWTAGNYGYTF	TGTGCCACCAGCCCTCATTGGACAGCCGGTAACTATGGCTACACCTTC
NA	TRBD1	TRBV2	15	TRBJ1-1	CASSEETGGYGEAFF	TGTGCCAGCAGTGAAGAGACAGGGGGATACGGTGAAGCTTTCTTT
NA	NA	TRBV29-1	15	TRBJ2-3	CSVEDVGETTDTQYF	TGCAGCGTTGAAGATGTCGGGGAAACCACAGATACGCAGTATTTT
NA	NA	TRBV13	15	TRBJ2-7	CASSSNKGGPYEQYF	TGTGCCAGCAGCTCGAATAAGGGCGGCCCCTACGAGCAGTACTTC
once	NA	TRBV7-9	14	TRBJ2-7	CASSLLEGPYEQYF	TGTGCCAGCAGCTTACTGGAGGGCCCCTACGAGCAGTACTTC
NA	NA	TRBV30	14	TRBJ1-6	CAWSTERYNSPLHF	TGTGCCTGGAGTACAGAGAGATATAATTCACCCCTCCACTTT
NA	NA	TRBV10-3	14	TRBJ2-5	CAISGPNHQETQYF	TGTGCCATCAGTGGACCGAACCACCAAGAGACCCAGTACTTC
NA	TRBD1	TRBV15	15	TRBJ1-1	CATTGTGSINTEAFF	TGTGCCACCACCGGGACAGGGAGTATCAACACTGAAGCTTTCTTT
NA	NA	TRBV28	13	TRBJ2-7	CASRSGVLYEQYF	TGTGCCAGCAGGTCAGGGGTTCTCTACGAGCAGTACTTC
NA	NA	TRBV19	14	TRBJ2-2	CASSISLANGELFF	TGTGCCAGTAGTATATCCCTAGCGAACGGGGAGCTGTTTTTT
NA	NA	TRBV5-1	11	TRBJ2-7	CASSLAYEQYF	TGCGCCAGCAGCCTAGCCTACGAGCAGTACTTC
NA	NA	TRBV7-2	14	TRBJ2-7	CASSSRLTSYEQYF	TGTGCCAGCAGCTCCAGATTGACCTCCTACGAGCAGTACTTC
NA	NA	TRBV2	13	TRBJ2-5	CASNGGMGETQYF	TGTGCCAGCAACGGCGGGATGGGTGAGACCCAGTACTTC
NA	NA	TRBV7-2	16	TRBJ2-5	CASSLAPGAQQETQYF	TGTGCCAGCAGCTTAGCCCCTGGGGCACAGCAAGAGACCCAGTACTTC
NA	NA	TRBV7-9	16	TRBJ1-3	CASSLIYGGTGNTIYF	TGTGCCAGCAGCTTAATTTACGGGGGAACTGGAAACACCATATATTTT
NA	NA	TRBV19	14	TRBJ2-1	CASSSRFVGEEQFF	TGTGCCAGTAGTAGTCGATTTGTGGGGGAGGAGCAGTTCTTC
NA	NA	TRBV7-9	15	TRBJ2-7	CASSSWTGSSYEQYF	TGTGCCAGCAGCTCCTGGACGGGGAGCTCCTACGAGCAGTACTTC
NA	NA	TRBV9	17	TRBJ2-3	CASSVDPGHGGTDTQYF	TGTGCCAGCAGCGTAGATCCGGGTCACGGGGGCACAGATACGCAGTATTTT
NA	NA	TRBV19	15	TRBJ2-7	CASSIADSQDYEQYF	TGTGCCAGTAGTATAGCCGACAGCCAGGACTACGAGCAGTACTTC
NA	NA	TRBV9	14	TRBJ1-1	CASSVGTANTEAFF	TGTGCCAGCAGCGTAGGTACGGCGAACACTGAAGCTTTCTTT
NA	NA	TRBV12-5	12	TRBJ2-2	CASLCGVGELFF	TGTGCTAGTTTATGCGGGGTCGGGGAGCTGTTTTTT
NA	NA	TRBV7-9	12	TRBJ2-3	CASSLTADTQYF	TGTGCCAGCAGCTTAACCGCGGATACGCAGTATTTT
NA	NA	TRBV10-2	14	TRBJ1-1	CASSENRVGTEAFF	TGCGCCAGCAGTGAGAACAGGGTAGGGACTGAAGCTTTCTTT
NA	NA	TRBV7-9	15	TRBJ2-7	CASSLARGQGGEQYF	TGTGCCAGCAGCTTAGCGCGAGGTCAGGGGGGCGAGCAGTACTTC
NA	TRBD1	TRBV6-1	16	TRBJ1-5	CASSAMTGNLNQPQHF	TGTGCCAGCAGTGCTATGACAGGGAACCTAAATCAGCCCCAGCATTTT
NA	TRBD2	TRBV4-1	16	TRBJ2-1	CASSQLGLAGVNEQFF	TGCGCCAGCAGCCAATTAGGACTAGCGGGAGTCAATGAGCAGTTCTTC
NA	NA	TRBV7-9	14	TRBJ1-1	CASSPARGNAEAFF	TGTGCCAGCAGCCCCGCCCGGGGGAACGCTGAAGCTTTCTTT
NA	TRBD1	TRBV9	16	TRBJ2-1	CASSAPDREDYNEQFF	TGTGCCAGCAGCGCCCCGGACAGGGAAGACTACAATGAGCAGTTCTTC
NA	NA	TRBV6-6	12	TRBJ2-7	CASSYSEYEQYF	TGTGCCAGCAGTTACTCAGAGTACGAGCAGTACTTC
NA	TRBD1	TRBV6-1	17	TRBJ1-2	CASSEVPGTGALYGYTF	TGTGCCAGCAGTGAGGTCCCGGGGACAGGGGCGCTCTATGGCTACACCTTC
NA	TRBD1	TRBV2	13	TRBJ2-5	CASSGDRKETQYF	TGTGCCAGCAGCGGGGACAGAAAAGAGACCCAGTACTTC
once	TRBD2	TRBV5-1	17	TRBJ2-5	CASSSSVLAGGKETQYF	TGCGCCAGCAGCTCTTCGGTATTAGCGGGAGGCAAAGAGACCCAGTACTTC
NA	TRBD2	TRBV10-3	18	TRBJ2-3	CAISVLGGLAGGTDTQYF	TGTGCCATCAGTGTCCTCGGCGGGCTAGCGGGGGGCACAGATACGCAGTATTTT
NA	NA	TRBV7-9	15	TRBJ2-2	CASSPRATDTGELFF	TGTGCCAGCAGCCCCCGGGCGACCGACACCGGGGAGCTGTTTTTT
NA	NA	TRBV5-4	13	TRBJ2-2	CASSTTESGELFF	TGTGCCAGCAGCACGACAGAATCCGGGGAGCTGTTTTTT
NA	TRBD1	TRBV4-1	16	TRBJ1-6	CASSQYNRGSHSPLHF	TGCGCCAGCAGCCAATACAACAGGGGGTCTCATTCACCCCTCCACTTT
NA	NA	TRBV19	15	TRBJ1-2	CASSIDRGVNYGYTF	TGTGCCAGTAGTATCGACCGCGGAGTTAACTATGGCTACACCTTC
NA	TRBD1	TRBV6-5	15	TRBJ2-7	CASSYSRQGPYEQYF	TGTGCCAGCAGTTACTCGAGACAGGGCCCCTACGAGCAGTACTTC
NA	NA	TRBV5-6	17	TRBJ1-4	CASTQYGRSATNEKLFF	TGTGCCAGCACCCAGTATGGCAGGTCAGCAACTAATGAAAAACTGTTTTTT
NA	TRBD2	TRBV7-9	15	TRBJ2-7	CASSLVPSGGYEQYF	TGTGCCAGCAGCTTAGTACCTAGCGGGGGTTACGAGCAGTACTTC
NA	NA	TRBV30	13	TRBJ1-1	CAWIEQTRTEAFF	TGTGCCTGGATAGAACAGACTAGGACTGAAGCTTTCTTT
NA	NA	TRBV5-8	16	TRBJ2-7	CASSLDYRKNAYEQYF	TGTGCCAGCAGCTTGGATTATCGGAAAAACGCCTACGAGCAGTACTTC
NA	TRBD1	TRBV6-4	14	TRBJ1-2	CASSDPQGRSGYTF	TGTGCCAGCAGTGACCCACAGGGGAGGAGTGGCTACACCTTC
NA	TRBD1	TRBV16	17	TRBJ2-3	CASSRHGTGDGADTQYF	TGTGCCAGCAGCCGACACGGGACAGGGGATGGGGCAGATACGCAGTATTTT
NA	NA	TRBV29-1	11	TRBJ1-2	CSVEGGRGYTF	TGCAGCGTGGAGGGCGGGCGAGGCTACACCTTC
NA	NA	TRBV2	13	TRBJ2-5	CASSPGPGETQYF	TGTGCCAGCAGCCCGGGACCCGGGGAGACCCAGTACTTC
NA	TRBD1	TRBV29-1	14	TRBJ1-2	CSVGQALKVDGYTF	TGCAGCGTAGGACAGGCGCTTAAGGTAGATGGCTACACCTTC
NA	NA	TRBV7-2	14	TRBJ2-3	CASSLWARGDTQYF	TGTGCCAGCAGCTTATGGGCTAGGGGCGATACGCAGTATTTT
NA	NA	TRBV9	16	TRBJ1-4	CASSSRGGRANEKLFF	TGTGCCAGCAGCTCCAGAGGGGGACGGGCTAATGAAAAACTGTTTTTT
NA	NA	TRBV27	14	TRBJ1-2	CASSSYQGGDGYTF	TGTGCCAGCAGTTCTTATCAGGGAGGAGATGGCTACACCTTC
once	NA	TRBV2	14	TRBJ2-5	CASSPTGGVETQYF	TGTGCCAGCAGTCCTACCGGAGGGGTCGAGACCCAGTACTTC
NA	TRBD1	TRBV5-1	16	TRBJ1-2	CASSRSPEDRGYGYTF	TGCGCCAGCAGCCGGTCCCCCGAAGACAGGGGATATGGCTACACCTTC
NA	NA	TRBV19	14	TRBJ1-5	CATNRQYGNQPQHF	TGTGCCACCAATAGACAGTATGGCAATCAGCCCCAGCATTTT
once	NA	TRBV5-1	16	TRBJ2-3	CASSLGPLGGTDTQYF	TGCGCCAGCAGCTTGGGTCCCCTGGGCGGCACAGATACGCAGTATTTT
NA	NA	TRBV7-2	15	TRBJ2-6	CASSSPGSGANVLTF	TGTGCCAGCAGCTCCCCAGGCTCTGGGGCCAACGTCCTGACTTTC